The subject of this entry is one T cell receptor beta chain. Its matching antigen is unknown. The source of the sample is a study of T cell responses to AZD1222 COVID-19 vaccine. Sequencing used immunoSEQ multiplex PCR; TCRdb keeps in-frame clones, though not all of them. Of approximately 99,000 clones listed, about nine tenths were seen once; the top ten hold around 8.3%. The CDR3 has 12 amino acids. V gave up 7 bases and J gave up 2 bases, with 10 bases separating them. From germline, CDR1 is SQVTM and CDR2 ANQGSEA. Study-wide points: Only after the peak T cell response were repertoires sampled. Females outnumbered males among donors, who were mostly white British; clonal diversity was possibly underestimated. Nearly half of spike-specific TCRs reportedly target unmutated variant regions. Baseline antibody screening turned up just six seropositive AZD1222 recipients.

The chain combines TRBV29-1 with TRBJ2-3; D unresolved. The sample consisted of peripheral blood, taken 28 days after the second AZD1222 dose. This sequence originates from an adult who received the AZD1222 COVID-19 vaccine. CDR3 in amino acids: CSARLVTDTQYF. In DNA, the CDR3 is TGCAGCGCTCGACTTGTCACAGATACGCAGTATTTT.